The 9 T cell receptor beta chains given below trace back to one sample, sequenced in a study of memory CD4+ T cells and cytomegalovirus serostatus. Single viable CD3+CD4+CD8-CD45RO+ cells were sorted as the memory CD4+ T cells. Profiled with immunoSEQ multiplex PCR; TCRdb holds only in-frame clones, not every one. The repertoire includes under 55,000 clones, roughly 72% of them detected once, and 1.5% to 2% sits in the top ten. Sequencing was done on a sample of memory CD4+ T cells from blood. The receptors stem from an adult in good health and CMV-seronegative.

This chain uses TRBV5-1 with TRBJ2-3; no firm D call. The ends were cut back, 1 base at V and 4 bases at J, with 7 bases in the middle. Germline CDR1 SGHRS, CDR2 YFSETQ. The CDR3 totals 13 residues. This CDR3 is CASSLSPADTQYF. The CDR3 nucleotides are TGCGCCAGCAGCTTGTCCCCCGCAGATACGCAGTATTTT.

The chain couples TRBV18 to TRBJ1-2, with a possible D match to TRBD1 (6 bases). Trimming removed 3 bases from V and 5 bases from J, with 10 bases in between. This CDR3 is 13 amino acids long. The germline V gene has CDR1 KGHSH and CDR2 LQKENI. CDR3 in amino acids: CASSPDREYGYTF. CDR3 sequence (DNA): TGTGCCAGCTCACCGGACAGAGAGTATGGCTACACCTTC.

V is TRBV10-3 and J is TRBJ1-1; maybe TRBD1 (5 bases). The CDR3 totals 13 residues. CDR1 is ENHRY and CDR2 is SYGVKD in the germline V gene. V was shortened by 8 bases and J by 5 bases, with 15 bases between the two germline ends. This chain's CDR3 is CAIADKSGTEAFF. DNA for the CDR3: TGTGCCATCGCGGACAAGTCGGGGACTGAAGCTTTCTTT.

With respect to this clone: The junction departs from germline at one end; a sequencing error may be responsible. This chain uses TRBV18 with TRBJ1-2; D is possibly TRBD1 (6 bases). The CDR3 consists of 14 residues. The germline gives CDR1 KGHSH, CDR2 LQKENI. The DNA of the CDR3 is TGTGCCAGCTCCCCACGCGAGGGGGTTCGTGGCTACACCTTC. This sequence encodes CASSPREGVRGYTF. The full variable domain, completed using reference TRBV18 and TRBJ1-2, is NAGVMQNPRHLVRRRGQEARLRCSPMKGHSHVYWYRQLPEEGLKFMVYLQKENIIDESGMPKERFSAEFPKEGPSILRIQQVVRGDSAAYFCASSPREGVRGYTFGSGTRLTVV.

Comment on this clone: This may be a read error, as it is one base from a much larger clone. At the DNA level, this CDR3 is encoded by other sequences in the same sample as well. V usage is TRBV6-1 and J usage is TRBJ1-2; D uncertain. In germline, CDR1 is MNHNS, CDR2 SASEGT. V was pared by 1 base and J by 4 bases, with 4 bases between. The CDR3 totals 12 residues. The CDR3 coding sequence is TGTGCCAGCAGTGAAGTGGGCTATGGCTACACCTTC. Protein sequence: CASSEVGYGYTF.

The rearrangement joins TRBV9 to TRBJ1-1; no definite D call. V gave up 0 bases and J gave up 4 bases, with 7 bases separating them. Germline V gene sequence: CDR1 SGDLS, CDR2 YYNGEE. The CDR3 covers 13 residues. The CDR3, as DNA: TGTGCCAGCAGCGTAGCCAAAGCCACTGAAGCTTTCTTT. This translates into CASSVAKATEAFF.

This clone appeared a few times. V and J are TRBV2 and TRBJ2-1, with D maybe TRBD2 (5 bases). V lost 6 bases and J lost 5, with 17 bases in between. The germline V gene has CDR1 SNHLY and CDR2 FYNNEI. This CDR3 is 15 amino acids long. CDR3 sequence reads: CASRATSYRDNEQFF. For the CDR3, the DNA is TGTGCCAGCAGGGCTACTAGTTATCGCGACAATGAGCAGTTCTTC.

The rearrangement links TRBV28 to TRBJ2-4; D is uncertain. This CDR3 region has 13 residues. Trimming cost V 7 bases and J 1 base, with 8 bases left between them. CDR1 and CDR2 from the germline V gene are MDHEN and SYDVKM. The CDR3 loop reads CASTARAKNIQYF. The CDR3 region has the DNA TGTGCCAGCACCGCTAGGGCCAAAAACATTCAGTACTTC.

J is TRBJ1-1 and V is TRBV28; D unresolved. Germline V gene sequence: CDR1 MDHEN, CDR2 SYDVKM. The CDR3 contains 14 residues. Trimming removed 3 bases from V and 2 bases from J, with 10 bases in between. The CDR3 DNA reads as TGTGCCAGCAGTTTGGGCCGCTTCAACACTGAAGCTTTCTTT. Translation: CASSLGRFNTEAFF.